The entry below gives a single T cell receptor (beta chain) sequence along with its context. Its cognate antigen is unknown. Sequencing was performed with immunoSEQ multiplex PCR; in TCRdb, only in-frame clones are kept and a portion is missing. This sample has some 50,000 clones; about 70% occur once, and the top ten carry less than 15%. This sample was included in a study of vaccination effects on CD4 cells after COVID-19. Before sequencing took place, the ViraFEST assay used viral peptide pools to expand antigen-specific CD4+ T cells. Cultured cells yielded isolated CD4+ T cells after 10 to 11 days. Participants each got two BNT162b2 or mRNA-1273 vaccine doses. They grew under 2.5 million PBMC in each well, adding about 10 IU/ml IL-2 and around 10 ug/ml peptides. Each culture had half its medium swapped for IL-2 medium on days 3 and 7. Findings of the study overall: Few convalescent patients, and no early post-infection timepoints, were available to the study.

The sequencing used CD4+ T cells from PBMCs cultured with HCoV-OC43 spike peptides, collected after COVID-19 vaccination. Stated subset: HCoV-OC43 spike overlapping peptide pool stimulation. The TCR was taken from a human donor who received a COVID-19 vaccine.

The DNA for the CDR3 is TGCGCCAGCAGCTTTTCATCTACCTCTGGAAACACCATATATTTT. Translating gives CASSFSSTSGNTIYF. The gene calls are TRBV5-1 and TRBJ1-3, with unresolved D. CDR3 length: 15 residues. Deletions cut 2 bases from V and 0 bases from J, with 9 bases between. The germline gives CDR1 SGHRS, CDR2 YFSETQ.